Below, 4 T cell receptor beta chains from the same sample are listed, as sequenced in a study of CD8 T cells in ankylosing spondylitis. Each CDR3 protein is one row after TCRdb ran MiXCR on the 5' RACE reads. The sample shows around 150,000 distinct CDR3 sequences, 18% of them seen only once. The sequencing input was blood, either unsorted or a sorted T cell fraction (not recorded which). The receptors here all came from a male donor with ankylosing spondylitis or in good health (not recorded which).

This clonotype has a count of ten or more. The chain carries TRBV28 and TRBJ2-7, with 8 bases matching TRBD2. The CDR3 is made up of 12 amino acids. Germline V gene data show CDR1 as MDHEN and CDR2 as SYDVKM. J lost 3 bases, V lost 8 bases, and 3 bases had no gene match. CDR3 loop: CASAGGIYEQYF. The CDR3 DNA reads TGTGCCAGCGCGGGAGGAATCTACGAGCAGTACTTC.

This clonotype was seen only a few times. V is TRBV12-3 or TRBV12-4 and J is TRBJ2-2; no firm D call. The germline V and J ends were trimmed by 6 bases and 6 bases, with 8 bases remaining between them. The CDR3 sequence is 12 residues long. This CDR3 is CASRALPGELFF. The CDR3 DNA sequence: TGTGCCAGCAGGGCCCTCCCCGGGGAGCTGTTTTTT.

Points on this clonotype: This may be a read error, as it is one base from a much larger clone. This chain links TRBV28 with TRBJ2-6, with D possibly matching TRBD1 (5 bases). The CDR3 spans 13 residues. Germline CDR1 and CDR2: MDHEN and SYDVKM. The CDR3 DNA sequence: TGTGCCAGCACCCCCTCTGGGGCCAACGACCTGACTTTC. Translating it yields CASTPSGANDLTF.

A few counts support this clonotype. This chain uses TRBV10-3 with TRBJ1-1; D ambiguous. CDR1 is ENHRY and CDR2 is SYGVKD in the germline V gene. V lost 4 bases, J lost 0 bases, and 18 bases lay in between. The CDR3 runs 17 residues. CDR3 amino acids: CAISGSVAALLNTEAFF. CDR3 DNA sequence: TGTGCCATCAGTGGTTCGGTGGCAGCCTTATTGAACACTGAAGCTTTCTTT.